One T cell receptor beta chain is described in this entry. Its binding antigen is unknown. No clone much larger than this one lies a single base away; base qualities are absent. The cohort comprised some 700 healthy bone marrow donors. At the time of sampling, all cohort members were nominally healthy, though unrecorded immune exposures were likely present. The donor tested CMV seropositive, placing the donor among the 290 or so seropositive members of the cohort. Each donor provided a peripheral blood sample, and peripheral blood mononuclear cells were used for TCR beta sequencing. The Qiagen DNeasy Blood Extraction Kit was used to extract genomic DNA from the blood cell samples. The sample originates from a study of cytomegalovirus exposure and HLA in healthy donors (dated by TCRdb to 2016 to 2017). A note on the overall study: An earlier analysis of about 560 of the donors reported 250 to 350 Gb of sequence data and 95 million to 140 million unique TCR beta sequences obtained from about 179 million T cells. A later analysis re-analyzed previously published TCR beta repertoires from about 600 donors and added high-resolution HLA genotyping to study TCR occurrence patterns. Typing coverage varied by locus: about 620-630 donors for A, B, C, DRB1 and DQB1; around 560 for DQA1; approximately 570 for DPA1; 400 to 480 for DPB1. HLA typing covered class I and class II loci at four-digit resolution. Among 398 genotyped donors of the cohort, an average of 235,054 unique TCR beta nucleotide sequences were sequenced per donor, around 20% of them non-productive. To predict cytomegalovirus infection status, the study brought together high-throughput TCR immunosequencing, statistical association of individual TCRs with disease status, and machine learning. The aim of the study was to test whether cataloging public T cell receptors could identify signatures of past pathogen exposure. Every repertoire in the discovery cohort had been generated on one and the same sequencing platform. The study used immunosequencing to profile the T cell repertoires of approximately 630 subjects and linked those repertoires to cytomegalovirus serostatus. An early release that covered fewer than 800 HLA-typed donors contained about 300 gigabases of sequencing data and 65 million to 100 million unique TCR sequences. In the later analysis, no new phenotypic data were used to find candidate immune exposures; instead, reliance was placed on TCR beta sequences and their occurrence across donors. Of the roughly 400 genotyped donors, 65% to 90% were placed in the genetic ancestry cluster associated with self-reported Caucasian donors. An earlier analysis of 500 to 650 of the donors applied high-throughput TCR beta sequencing to assess whether each TCR beta V gene segment acted as functional or pseudogenic. Donor age, sex, ethnicity and CMV serostatus were compiled together with the repertoire data. A separate validation cohort of approximately 130 different subjects was used in addition to the roughly 640-subject first cohort. Roughly five DR-DQ haplotypes were handled as single units for association and clustering because linkage in the cohort was strong. In a later genetic analysis, genome-wide SNP genotypes for about three fifths of the roughly 670 donors were used, and that subset was treated as a discovery cohort.

As encoded in the germline V gene (reference sequence), CDR1 is LNHDA while CDR2 is SQIVND. Including cysteine and phenylalanine, the CDR3 has 13 amino acids. Here the CDR3 DNA is all that survives: 39 bases in frame from base 1. V loses 7 bases of germline sequence and J loses 7 bases, and the interval between the two ends is 13 bases. Library method: the immunoSEQ multiplex PCR assay. The multiplex PCR relied on a mix of 60 forward primers for TCR Vbeta segments and 13 reverse primers for TCR Jbeta segments. Amplification of the CDR3 region of rearranged TCR beta genes was performed with a multiplex PCR assay on genomic DNA. The amplified TCR beta libraries were sequenced on the Illumina HiSeq System as 87-base-pair reads. The authors' analysis ran thus. In a later analysis, 77 million or so unique TCR beta chains were counted across the 500 to 850 repertoires, and approximately 11 million of these chains were shared by at least two donors. To remove PCR and sequencing errors, raw reads were error-corrected and collapsed into unique sequences using a nearest-neighbor algorithm that merged closely related sequences. Alignment of CDR3 sequences to IMGT reference sequences was used to assign V, D and J gene segments. For a sequence to be retained, a match of at least six nucleotides was required to both a V gene segment and a J gene segment. A rearrangement was called productive if the CDR3 had no stop codons and remained in frame with V and J, and every other rearrangement was called non-productive. CDR3 was defined according to IMGT convention as the region running from the second conserved V-encoded cysteine to the conserved J-encoded phenylalanine. Sequences without an unambiguous match to a single V gene segment were excluded from the earlier analysis of 500 to 700 of the donors. An earlier analysis of a few hundred of the donors classified V segments as functional when productive rearrangements were above 56.7% and as segregating when the standard deviation between donors was above 5%. A statistical classification framework was built for diagnosing cytomegalovirus status from the catalog of TCR beta chain sequences. In a later analysis, V and J genes were assigned by comparing TCR nucleotide sequences against IMGT/GENE-DB human TR gene sequences. Using the TCRdist pipeline, a later analysis assigned CDR3 sequences along with most-parsimonious VDJ recombination scenarios. A later analysis defined each TCR beta chain by its CDR3 amino acid sequence plus V-gene family, and excluded reads lacking a unique V-gene family. As a way to deal with suspected cross-contamination and a sequencing artifact, a later analysis dropped 592 nucleotide sequences that were highly shared and had low generation probability. In a later analysis, a clonal expansion index was calculated for each public chain from normalized within-repertoire ranks of inferred template counts. In a later analysis, generation probabilities were computed with a VDJ recombination model fitted to out-of-frame rearrangements, and the resulting probabilities were checked against IGoR. A later analysis scored TCR-TCR, TCR-HLA and TCR-CMV co-occurrence with hypergeometric tests, applying a repertoire-size bias correction to TCR pairs. To estimate false discovery rates, a later analysis permuted the HLA or CMV assignments 20 times. In a later analysis, co-occurring TCRs were grouped with DBSCAN, and TCRdist sequence similarity was added when clustering was performed within HLA-allele-positive subsets. Repertoires with fewer than 30,000 or more than 120,000 public chains, plus five repertoires with anomalous nucleotide sharing, were excluded from co-occurrence clustering. TCRdb obtained this table from immuneACCESS and retained in-frame rearrangements with V and J assigned. These tables miss some clones; where compared with another copy, unresolved V genes account for less than half of the shortfall, and the remainder is unexplained. V, J and clone size derive from that table, while D and trimming were established from the DNA sequence. The table for this sample lists more than 150,000 clones; 75% to 85% of them were counted only once. The ten largest account for more than 0.95% of the sample.

Results and caveats for the whole study, not just this receptor: In a later analysis, TCR association rates were found to vary across HLA loci, with the most associated TCRs seen for DRB1 alleles and the fewest for HLA-C alleles. The study listed approximately 160 TCR beta chains as associated with cytomegalovirus. An association between a missense DCLRE1C variant and V-gene and J-gene trimming of TCR beta chains was found in a later genetic analysis and replicated in an independent cohort. Sequencing depth was assumed to be roughly uniform across donors in the presence/absence analyses, though that assumption may not hold. A further reported finding was that TCR beta sequences accurately predicted the HLA-A and HLA-B alleles for most subjects in the first cohort. HLA typing was unavailable for some donors at each locus, so association tests used only the typed subset. A few of the identified cytomegalovirus-associated TCR beta chains were confirmed in vitro to be specific for cytomegalovirus antigens. Strong co-occurrence of HLA alleles, especially DR and DQ, made assigning TCR associations to individual alleles difficult. An earlier analysis of several hundred of the donors showed that most TCR beta V segments appeared in productive rearrangements either about 90% or about 30% of the time, which broadly matched IMGT annotations. A later analysis found that HLA-associated TCR beta chains were more clonally expanded and had lower generation probabilities than equally common non-associated chains. At a false discovery rate of 0.05, a later analysis linked approximately 18,000 TCR beta sequences to specific HLA alleles. Around 16 rarely observed V segments, including chromosome 9 orphons, were excluded from the earlier analysis of some 590 of the donors because counts were too low. Cytomegalovirus status was reported to be diagnosed by the classifier with high specificity and sensitivity in both the original and validation cohorts. Correlated functional status among segregating V segments might reflect linkage disequilibrium, but an unknown experimental factor could not be ruled out. Most CMV-associated TCR beta chains appeared to be HLA-restricted in a later analysis, and the HLA associations seemed to be driven largely by CMV exposure. Some IMGT-functional V segments, including TRBV6-2 and TRBV6-3, could not be distinguished by the 87-base-pair reads and were therefore excluded. According to a later genetic analysis, donors in an Asian-associated ancestry cluster had fewer N-insertions in productive TCRs than the roughly 700-donor mean. The only immune exposure information available for the cohort was CMV serostatus. The cohort was sequenced for TCR beta chains only, and without alpha or paired-chain data the features that could be detected were limited. Most TCR sequences were observed very rarely across donors, whereas some public TCRs were present in many individuals. According to the authors, the approach could potentially be generalized to other disease states and immunological phenotypes. A cluster of highly shared sequence variants was judged likely to represent a technical artifact of the sequencing pipeline. Several of the top co-occurrence clusters appeared to be linked to parvovirus B19, influenza, CMV and Epstein-Barr virus, according to a later analysis.

The TCR was taken from a girl aged 2 to 10 in good health and CMV-seropositive. Sequencing was performed on PBMCs. Recombination linked TRBV19 to TRBJ1-4; TRBD1 might be the D gene, on 6 matching bases. The nucleotide sequence reads as follows: TGTGCCAGTAATGGGGGGGCGGCTGAAAAACTGTTTTTT. This sequence encodes CASNGGAAEKLFF.